These 28 T cell receptor beta chains were sequenced from one sample in a study of blood T cell repertoires in COVID-19. Repertoires were generated with immunoSEQ multiplex PCR, while TCRdb's copy carries only in-frame clones and drops some. The sample holds around 230,000 clones, about 85% seen once. The source material was peripheral blood. The receptors originated from a man aged 55 to 69 who had recovered from COVID-19.

As to this clone: The same CDR3 is also encoded by other DNA sequences in this sample. V gene TRBV5-1 combines with J gene TRBJ1-1; D is uncertain. With 0 bases removed from V and 2 bases from J, the gap between germline ends came to 5 bases. Germline CDR1 reads SGHRS; CDR2 reads YFSETQ. This CDR3 has 13 residues. CDR3 sequence reads: CASSLVINTEAFF. The DNA for the CDR3 is TGCGCCAGCAGCTTGGTCATTAACACTGAAGCTTTCTTT.

The rearrangement uses TRBV24-1 and TRBJ2-1; D remains unclear. The germline V gene encodes CDR1 KGHDR and CDR2 SFDVKD. The ends were cut back, 6 bases at V and 2 bases at J, with 7 bases in the middle. The CDR3 runs 13 residues. CDR3 bases: TGTGCCACCAGTCGGGTCCCCTACAATGAGCAGTTCTTC. Translated: CATSRVPYNEQFF.

The chain couples TRBV19 to TRBJ1-5; a weak D match, TRBD1 (6 bases). The CDR3 is 15 amino acids. V lost 5 bases and J lost 7, with 18 bases in between. Germline CDR1 LNHDA, CDR2 SQIVND (reference sequence). The CDR3 region is CASSPQYRAGQPQHF. The CDR3 coding sequence is TGTGCCAGTAGTCCGCAATACAGGGCCGGCCAGCCCCAGCATTTT.

The chain has TRBV23-1 and TRBJ1-5; 12 bases line up with TRBD1. TRBV23-1 is an ORF for which the function is uncertain. The CDR3 is 20 amino acids. V shed 4 bases and J 3 bases; nucleotides not matched to a gene: 16. CDR3 DNA sequence: TGCGCCAGCAGTCCAAAAGGGGACAGGGGGCCATCCGGTTTCAATCAGCCCCAGCATTTT. Protein product: CASSPKGDRGPSGFNQPQHF.

This clone has more than one count but fewer than ten. The chain joins TRBV5-1 to TRBJ1-1; D possibly corresponds to TRBD1 (5 bases). V gave up 4 bases and J gave up 0 bases, with 10 bases separating them. Germline assignment: CDR1 SGHRS and CDR2 YFSETQ. The CDR3 has 14 amino acids. The CDR3 is CASSPDTLNTEAFF. CDR3 sequence (DNA): TGCGCCAGCAGCCCGGACACCCTGAACACTGAAGCTTTCTTT.

In this sample, this clone turned up a few times. V and J are TRBV18 and TRBJ1-5; 7 bases map to TRBD1. CDR3 length equals 18 residues. CDR1 and CDR2 from the germline V gene are KGHSH and LQKENI. Trimming removed 2 bases from V and 5 bases from J; junction bases left unmatched: 15. CDR3: CASSPSKGQNRLDQPQHF. CDR3 coding DNA: TGTGCCAGCTCACCAAGTAAGGGACAGAATCGCCTCGATCAGCCCCAGCATTTT.

This clone occurred once. The J gene is TRBJ1-1, the V gene TRBV7-9, with 7 bases that match TRBD1. V lost 5 bases, J lost 1 base, and 7 bases stayed unmatched. The CDR3 extends over 15 amino acids. The V gene's germline CDR1 is SEHNR and CDR2 FQNEAQ (reference sequence). CDR3 residues: CASSRRTGKNTEAFF. In nucleotides, the CDR3 is TGTGCCAGCAGCCGTCGGACAGGAAAGAACACTGAAGCTTTCTTT.

CDR3 in DNA: TGTGCCAGCAGCCGTAACCAGGGGAATCAGCCCCAGCATTTT. It encodes CASSRNQGNQPQHF. V gene TRBV6-6 combines with J gene TRBJ1-5; possible D gene TRBD1, 6 bases. Trimming stripped 6 bases from V and 4 bases from J, with 13 bases between. This CDR3 has 14 amino acids. CDR1 is MNHNY, CDR2 SVGAGI, per germline (reference sequence).

This clone was detected a few times. The chain uses TRBV7-8 and TRBJ2-1; 13 nucleotides match TRBD2. The V gene end was trimmed by 5 bases and the J gene end by 8 bases; junction bases not matched to a gene: 12. The CDR3 is 17 amino acids. Per germline, CDR1 SGHVS and CDR2 FQNEAQ. As DNA, the CDR3 is TGTGCCAGCAGCCCCTTACTAGCGGGGGGGTTAGTAGATGAGCAGTTCTTC. Amino acid sequence: CASSPLLAGGLVDEQFF.

This chain links TRBV5-1 with TRBJ1-5; tentatively, D is TRBD1 (6 bases). The germline V gene has CDR1 SGHRS and CDR2 YFSETQ. Trimming took off 0 bases at V and 4 bases at J, with 11 bases between the two ends. CDR3 length: 15 residues. The CDR3 protein is CASSLEGVENQPQHF. As DNA, the CDR3 is TGCGCCAGCAGCTTGGAGGGGGTCGAGAATCAGCCCCAGCATTTT.

This chain uses TRBV7-8 with TRBJ1-6; D unclear. From germline, CDR1 is SGHVS and CDR2 FQNEAQ. The CDR3 is 16 residues long. Trimming removed 5 bases from V and 3 bases from J, with 14 bases in between. The CDR3 loop reads CASSLGRHNYNSPLHF. In DNA form, the CDR3 reads TGTGCCAGCAGCCTGGGGAGGCACAACTATAATTCACCCCTCCACTTT. Based on the CDR3 plus reference TRBV7-8 and TRBJ1-6, the full variable domain is GAGVSQSPRYKVAKRGQDVALRCDPISGHVSLFWYQQALGQGPEFLTYFQNEAQLDKSGLPSDRFFAERPEGSVSTLKIQRTQQEDSAVYLCASSLGRHNYNSPLHFGNGTRLTVT.

The rearrangement links TRBV19 to TRBJ1-2, with D perhaps TRBD1 (5 bases). V lost 7 bases and J lost 1, with 13 bases in between. From germline, CDR1 is LNHDA and CDR2 SQIVND (reference sequence). The CDR3 runs 14 residues. The CDR3 bases are TGTGCCAGTAAGAAGACAGTAATTAACTATGGCTACACCTTC. This translates into CASKKTVINYGYTF. Using reference TRBV19 and TRBJ1-2 for the parts outside the CDR3, the full variable domain is DGGITQSPKYLFRKEGQNVTLSCEQNLNHDAMYWYRQDPGQGLRLIYYSQIVNDFQKGDIAEGYSVSREKKESFPLTVTSAQKNPTAFYLCASKKTVINYGYTFGSGTRLTVV.

The chain's CDR3 is CASSFRTGIIETQYF. The CDR3, as DNA: TGCGCCAGCAGCTTCAGGACAGGGATCATAGAGACCCAGTACTTC. The chain recombines TRBV5-1 with TRBJ2-5; 8 positions match TRBD1. CDR3 length: 15 residues. V shed 2 bases, J shed 4 bases, and the junction held 7 bases outside the gene matches. Germline V gene sequence: CDR1 SGHRS, CDR2 YFSETQ.

The chain is built from TRBV6-5 and TRBJ1-1; D not resolved. CDR1 and CDR2 (germline): MNHEY, SVGAGI. Trimming removed 6 bases from V and 0 bases from J, with 11 bases in between. The CDR3 loop spans 14 amino acids. The CDR3 spells CASRLLGMNTEAFF. The DNA of the CDR3 is TGTGCCAGCAGACTCCTCGGGATGAACACTGAAGCTTTCTTT.

This clone was counted a few times. V is TRBV4-1 and J is TRBJ1-6; 9 bases align to TRBD1. Germline lookup yields CDR1 MGHRA and CDR2 YSYEKL. V lost 5 bases to trimming and J lost 9 bases; unmatched junction nucleotides: 14. This CDR3 region has 17 residues. CDR3 sequence (DNA): TGCGCCAGCAGCTCCAGATGGGGGGACAGGGATCCTTCACCCCTCCACTTT. This codes for CASSSRWGDRDPSPLHF.

The chain uses TRBV6-6 and TRBJ1-2; the match to TRBD1 covers 7 bases. The CDR3 spans 14 residues. V dropped 6 bases and J dropped 0; count of bases not matched to a gene: 4. Looked up from germline, CDR1 is MNHNY and CDR2 is SVGAGI (reference sequence). Here the CDR3 DNA reads TGTGCCAGCAGCTTGACAGGGCCTAACTATGGCTACACCTTC. Translating it yields CASSLTGPNYGYTF.

V gene TRBV9 combines with J gene TRBJ1-4, with 9 bases aligning to TRBD1. The V gene's germline CDR1 is SGDLS and CDR2 YYNGEE. The CDR3 has 15 amino acids. V shed 0 bases, J shed 8 bases, and the junction held 5 bases outside the gene matches. The CDR3 is CASSVDRGPGEKLFF. The CDR3 nucleotides are TGTGCCAGCAGCGTAGACAGGGGGCCAGGGGAAAAACTGTTTTTT.

The chain couples TRBV19 to TRBJ1-5; 8 nucleotides match TRBD1. The V gene end was trimmed by 6 bases and the J gene end by 7 bases; junction bases not matched to a gene: 11. Germline CDR1 LNHDA, CDR2 SQIVND (reference sequence). The CDR3 is made up of 15 amino acids. The CDR3 DNA reads TGTGCCAGTAGCCCGTTCAGGGGGCCGGAGCAGCCCCAGCATTTT. Its protein is CASSPFRGPEQPQHF. Looking up the rest from reference TRBV19 and TRBJ1-5 gives the full variable domain: DGGITQSPKYLFRKEGQNVTLSCEQNLNHDAMYWYRQDPGQGLRLIYYSQIVNDFQKGDIAEGYSVSREKKESFPLTVTSAQKNPTAFYLCASSPFRGPEQPQHFGDGTRLSIL.

The chain recombines TRBV5-1 with TRBJ2-1; 12 nucleotides align to TRBD2. With 3 bases clipped from V and 10 bases from J, the junction kept 2 bases outside the gene matches. Germline V gives CDR1 SGHRS, CDR2 YFSETQ. This CDR3 is 13 amino acids long. CDR3 in amino acids: CASSSLAGGEQFF. In DNA, the CDR3 is TGCGCCAGCAGCTCCCTAGCGGGGGGGGAGCAGTTCTTC.

This clone occurred a few times. The chain employs TRBV10-3 and TRBJ1-3; 7 bases agree with TRBD1. CDR3 length: 14 amino acids. With V trimmed by 3 bases and J by 2 bases, 1 base remained unmatched. Germline CDR1 ENHRY, CDR2 SYGVKD. The CDR3 bases are TGTGCCATCAGTGATGACAGGGCTGGAAACACCATATATTTT. It specifies CAISDDRAGNTIYF.

The V and J genes are TRBV19 and TRBJ1-1; 8 bases line up with TRBD1. Germline-derived CDR1 and CDR2 are LNHDA and SQIVND (reference sequence). The CDR3 extends over 14 amino acids. Losses at the gene ends were 7 bases for V and 0 bases for J; bases not matched to a gene: 4. CDR3: CASTWDRMNTEAFF. The CDR3, as DNA: TGTGCCAGTACCTGGGACAGGATGAACACTGAAGCTTTCTTT.

The rearrangement links TRBV6-5 to TRBJ1-4; D possibly corresponds to TRBD1 (5 bases). The V end lost 6 bases, the J end lost 7 bases, and 15 bases lay between the germline ends. In germline, CDR1 is MNHEY, CDR2 SVGAGI. The CDR3 totals 14 residues. CDR3 nucleotides: TGTGCCAGCAGGCGGGGGAGTGGGCGTGAAAAACTGTTTTTT. Translating gives CASRRGSGREKLFF.

The DNA for the CDR3 is TGTGCCAGCAGCCGGCCCTTCGCCCGGAACACTGAAGCTTTCTTT. Encoded protein: CASSRPFARNTEAFF. V and J are TRBV14 and TRBJ1-1, with D hard to call. Germline values: CDR1 SGHDN, CDR2 FVKESK. The length of the CDR3 is 15 residues. V was pared by 4 bases and J by 1 base, with 13 bases between.

V gene TRBV25-1 combines with J gene TRBJ2-1; possibly TRBD2 for D (6 bases). V was trimmed by 3 bases and J by 7 bases, leaving 16 bases between them. Germline V gene data show CDR1 as MGHDK and CDR2 as SYGVNS. This CDR3 has 15 residues. The CDR3 protein is CASSDGGIGANEQFF. DNA of the CDR3: TGTGCCAGCAGTGATGGGGGGATTGGAGCTAATGAGCAGTTCTTC. The full variable domain, its missing parts supplied by reference TRBV25-1 and TRBJ2-1, is EADIYQTPRYLVIGTGKKITLECSQTMGHDKMYWYQQDPGMELHLIHYSYGVNSTEKGDLSSESTVSRIRTEHFPLTLESARPSHTSQYLCASSDGGIGANEQFFGPGTRLTVL.

J is TRBJ2-2 and V is TRBV5-1; possible D gene TRBD1, 7 bases. With 0 bases removed from V and 7 bases from J, the gap between germline ends came to 19 bases. This CDR3 is built from 17 residues. Germline values: CDR1 SGHRS, CDR2 YFSETQ. CDR3 sequence (DNA): TGCGCCAGCAGCTTGGAGGGGGGACAGAAACACCGCGGGGAGCTGTTTTTT. Translating it yields CASSLEGGQKHRGELFF.

This clone was counted a few times. V is TRBV6-4 and J is TRBJ1-2; no reliable D call. Between the trimmed V and J ends, which lost 0 bases and 11 bases, there was a span of 19 bases. CDR1 is MRHNA and CDR2 is SNTAGT in the germline V gene. The CDR3 loop spans 15 amino acids. Here the CDR3 reads CASSDSYGASMRYTF. The CDR3 region has the DNA TGTGCCAGCAGTGACTCATACGGAGCATCTATGAGATACACCTTC.

The chain has TRBV11-2 and TRBJ2-3; 11 bases are a match to TRBD2. After removal of 3 bases from V and 7 bases from J, the junction contained 6 bases not matched to a gene. CDR3 length: 15 residues. The germline CDR1 and CDR2 sequences are SGHAT and FQNNGV. The CDR3 here is CASSLLAGGSHTQYF. In DNA, the CDR3 is TGTGCCAGCAGCTTGTTAGCGGGGGGGAGTCATACGCAGTATTTT.

The chain uses TRBV18 and TRBJ2-3; D may be TRBD1 (5 bases). V shed 4 bases and J shed 1 base, with 9 bases lying between them. The CDR3 extends over 14 amino acids. CDR1 and CDR2 from the germline V gene are KGHSH and LQKENI. CDR3 protein: CASSLVRGTDTQYF. CDR3 DNA: TGTGCCAGCTCACTCGTCAGGGGCACAGATACGCAGTATTTT.